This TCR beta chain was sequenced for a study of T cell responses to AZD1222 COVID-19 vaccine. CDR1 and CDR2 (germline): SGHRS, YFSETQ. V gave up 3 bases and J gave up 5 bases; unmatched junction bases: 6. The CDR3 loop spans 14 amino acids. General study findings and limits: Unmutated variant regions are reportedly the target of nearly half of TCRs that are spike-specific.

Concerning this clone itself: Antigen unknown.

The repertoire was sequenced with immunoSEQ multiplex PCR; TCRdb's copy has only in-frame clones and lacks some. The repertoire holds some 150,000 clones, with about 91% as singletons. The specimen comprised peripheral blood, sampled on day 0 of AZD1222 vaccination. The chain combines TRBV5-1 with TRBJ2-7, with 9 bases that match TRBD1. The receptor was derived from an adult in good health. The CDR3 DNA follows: TGCGCCAGCAGCTACGGGACAGGGTTCAACGAGCAGTACTTC. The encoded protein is CASSYGTGFNEQYF.